The T cell receptor beta chain under discussion was sequenced for a study of identical twins. CDR3 length: 17 amino acids. CDR1 is SQVTM and CDR2 is ANQGSEA in the germline V gene. V lost 5 bases and J 0 bases, leaving 20 bases between the germline ends. Each cDNA held unique molecular identifiers, and template switching gave it a universal primer site. TCRdb independently ran MiXCR on the 5' RACE reads; one entry per CDR3 protein. The profile shows a few hundred thousand distinct CDR3 sequences, roughly an eighth of them singletons. Points from the study as a whole: Monozygotic twins shared more out-of-frame TCR alpha than recombination models predicted. Insertions ran lower in abundant cord blood beta clonotypes, though not in memory repertoires.

This clonotype was counted ten times or more. Its matching antigen is unknown. The sample also formed part of further work on yellow fever vaccine responses in identical twins.

The J gene is TRBJ2-1, the V gene TRBV29-1; a weak D match, TRBD1 (5 bases). Sequences were obtained from CD4+ T cells sorted from blood. This TCR came from a woman aged 18-35 years in good health. The CDR3 loop reads CSVSQTPSRVSYNEQFF. The CDR3 DNA sequence: TGCAGCGTTTCCCAAACCCCCTCCAGGGTCTCCTACAATGAGCAGTTCTTC.